Listed here is a single TCR beta chain. Its target is not known. CDR1 and CDR2 (germline): ENHRY, SYGVKD. The ends were cut back, 6 bases at V and 1 base at J, with 9 bases in the middle. The CDR3 is 13 amino acids. The data were obtained in a study of cytomegalovirus exposure and HLA in healthy donors. Findings and limits, study-wide: In a later analysis, HLA-associated beta chains showed higher expansion and lower generation probabilities than comparable chains.

The PCR contained 60 Vbeta and 13 Jbeta primers. Sequenced by immunoSEQ multiplex PCR; TCRdb stores in-frame clones only, minus some. The sample records about 150,000 clones, roughly 88% being singletons. The material sequenced was PBMCs. The receptor comes from a boy aged 2 to 10 in good health and CMV-seronegative. V gene TRBV10-3 combines with J gene TRBJ1-2, with no clear D. CDR3 sequence (DNA): TGTGCCATCAGCGGAGGGAGTAACTATGGCTACACCTTC. This codes for CAISGGSNYGYTF.